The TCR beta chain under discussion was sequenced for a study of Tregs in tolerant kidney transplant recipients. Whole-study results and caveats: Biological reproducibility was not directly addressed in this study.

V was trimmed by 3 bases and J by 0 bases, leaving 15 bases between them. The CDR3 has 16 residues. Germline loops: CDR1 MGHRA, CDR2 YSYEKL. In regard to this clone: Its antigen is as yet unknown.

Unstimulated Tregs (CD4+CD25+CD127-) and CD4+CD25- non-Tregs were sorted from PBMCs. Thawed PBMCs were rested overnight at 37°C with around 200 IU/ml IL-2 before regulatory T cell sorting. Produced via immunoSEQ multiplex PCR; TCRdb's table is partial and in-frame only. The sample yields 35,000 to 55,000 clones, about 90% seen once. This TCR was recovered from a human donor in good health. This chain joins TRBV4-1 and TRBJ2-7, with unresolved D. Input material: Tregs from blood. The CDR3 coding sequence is TGCGCCAGCAGCCAGGTTGTATTTCTTAGCTCCTACGAGCAGTACTTC. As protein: CASSQVVFLSSYEQYF.